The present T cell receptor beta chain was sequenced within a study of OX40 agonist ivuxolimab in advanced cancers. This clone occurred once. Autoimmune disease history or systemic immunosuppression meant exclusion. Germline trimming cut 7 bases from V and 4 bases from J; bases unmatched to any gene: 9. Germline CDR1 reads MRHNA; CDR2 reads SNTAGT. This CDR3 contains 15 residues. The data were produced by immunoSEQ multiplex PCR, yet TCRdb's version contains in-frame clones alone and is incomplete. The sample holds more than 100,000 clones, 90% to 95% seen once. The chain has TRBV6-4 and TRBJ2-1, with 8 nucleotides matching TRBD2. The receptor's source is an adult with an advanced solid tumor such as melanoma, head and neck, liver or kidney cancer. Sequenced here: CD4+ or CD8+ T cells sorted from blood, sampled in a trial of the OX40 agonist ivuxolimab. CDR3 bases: TGTGCCAGCACCCCGGATAGCGGGGAATACAATGAGCAGTTCTTC. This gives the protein CASTPDSGEYNEQFF.